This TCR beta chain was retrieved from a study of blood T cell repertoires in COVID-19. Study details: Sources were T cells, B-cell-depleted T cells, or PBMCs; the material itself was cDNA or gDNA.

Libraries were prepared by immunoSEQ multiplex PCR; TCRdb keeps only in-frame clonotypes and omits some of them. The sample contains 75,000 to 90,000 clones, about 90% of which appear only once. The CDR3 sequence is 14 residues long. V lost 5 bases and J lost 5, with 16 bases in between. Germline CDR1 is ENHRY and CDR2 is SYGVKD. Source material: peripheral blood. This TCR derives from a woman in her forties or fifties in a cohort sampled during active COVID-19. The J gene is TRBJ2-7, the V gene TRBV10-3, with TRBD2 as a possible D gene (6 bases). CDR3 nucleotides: TGTGCCATCAGTTCGGGACTGGAGCGTAACGAGCAGTACTTC. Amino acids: CAISSGLERNEQYF.